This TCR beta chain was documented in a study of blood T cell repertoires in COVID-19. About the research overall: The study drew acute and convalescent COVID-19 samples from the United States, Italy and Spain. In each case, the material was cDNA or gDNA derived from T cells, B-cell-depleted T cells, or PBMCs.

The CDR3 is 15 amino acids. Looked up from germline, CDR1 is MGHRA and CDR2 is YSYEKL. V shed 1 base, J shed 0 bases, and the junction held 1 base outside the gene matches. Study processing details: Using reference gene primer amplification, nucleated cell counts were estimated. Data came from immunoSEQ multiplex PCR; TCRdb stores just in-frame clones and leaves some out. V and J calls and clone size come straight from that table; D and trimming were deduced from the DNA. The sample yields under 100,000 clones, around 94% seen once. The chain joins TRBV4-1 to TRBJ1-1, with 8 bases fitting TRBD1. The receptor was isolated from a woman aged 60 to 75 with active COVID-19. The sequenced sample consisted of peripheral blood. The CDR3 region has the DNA TGCGCCAGCAGCCAAGTGGACAGGGTGAACACTGAAGCTTTCTTT. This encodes CASSQVDRVNTEAFF.